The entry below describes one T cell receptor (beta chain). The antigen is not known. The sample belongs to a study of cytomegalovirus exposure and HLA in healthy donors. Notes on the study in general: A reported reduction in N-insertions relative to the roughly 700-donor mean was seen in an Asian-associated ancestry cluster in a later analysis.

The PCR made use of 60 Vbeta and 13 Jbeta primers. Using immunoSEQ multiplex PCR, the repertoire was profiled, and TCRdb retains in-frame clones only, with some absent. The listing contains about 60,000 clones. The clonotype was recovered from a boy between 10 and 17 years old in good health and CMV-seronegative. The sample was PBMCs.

The CDR3 loop is CASSAGLAGDLVGGTYTGELFF. The CDR3 bases are TGTGCCAGCAGTGCCGGACTAGCGGGAGATCTCGTTGGGGGCACATACACCGGGGAGCTGTTTTTT. This rearrangement joins TRBV27 to TRBJ2-2, with 13 bases that match TRBD2. This CDR3 has 22 residues. V shed 5 bases, J shed 3 bases, and the junction held 21 bases outside the gene matches. CDR1 and CDR2 (germline): MNHEY, SMNVEV (reference sequence).